These 28 T cell receptor beta chains originate from one sample sequenced in a study of tumor-infiltrating lymphocytes in primary liver carcinoma (dated by TCRdb to about 2017). The listed sequencing device is Illumina HiSeq 2500. TCRbeta-specific cDNA was reverse-transcribed from around 500 ng total RNA using a constant-region primer and ProtoScript II reverse transcriptase. Three nested multiplex PCR rounds, following a slightly modified ARM-PCR procedure, were used to build the TCRbeta libraries. The first two PCR rounds used multiplex TRBV1-TRBV30 forward primers with a Cbeta reverse primer, each for approximately 10 cycles. TCRdb ran its own pipeline on the public reads, namely fastp trimming at Q25 and MiXCR clone calling, and kept in-frame beta chains. Rows are combined by CDR3 protein, so each entry shows the most common genes and DNA. Present in this sample are 25,000 to 35,000 distinct CDR3 sequences, 60% to 85% of which were seen just once. Around a third of the sample belongs to the ten largest clones.

Without any cell sorting, total RNA and DNA were co-extracted from about 20-30 mg of bulk tissue using the AllPrep DNA/RNA mini kit. Sequencing input: liver tumor tissue from sampling region 5. The cell subset or site label, as the study defines it: tumor region T5, tumor centre. These TCRs come from a man between 40 and 49 years old with primary liver carcinoma and hepatitis B virus infection.

The chain carries TRBV5-4 and TRBJ1-2; D is perhaps TRBD1 (5 bases). V lost 4 bases and J 6 bases, leaving 13 bases between the germline ends. The CDR3 extends over 13 amino acids. CDR1 and CDR2 from the germline V gene are SGHNT and YYREEE (reference sequence). The CDR3 region is CASSQGGRNGYTF. Here the CDR3 DNA reads TGTGCCAGCAGCCAGGGCGGGCGTAATGGCTACACCTTC.

This clonotype was detected a few times. This rearrangement joins TRBV19 to TRBJ1-3; tentatively, D is TRBD1 (6 bases). Trimming left V 6 bases short and J 0 bases short, with 9 bases between. The CDR3 covers 14 residues. Germline assignment: CDR1 LNHDA and CDR2 SQIVND (reference sequence). CDR3 sequence reads: CASRGQNSGNTIYF. Written as DNA, the CDR3 is TGTGCCAGTAGAGGACAGAACTCTGGAAACACCATATATTTT.

This clonotype was detected many times. The chain is built from TRBV30 and TRBJ1-4, with D uncertain. The CDR3 runs 18 residues. CDR1 GTSNPN and CDR2 SVGIG come from the germline V gene (reference sequence). V was shortened by 0 bases and J by 8 bases, with 25 bases between the two germline ends. CDR3 loop: CAWSVSLRKALPTEKLFF. The CDR3 bases are TGTGCCTGGAGTGTATCACTACGCAAGGCGTTGCCAACGGAAAAACTGTTTTTT.

As concerns this clonotype: The final CDR3 position lacks the conserved phenylalanine or tryptophan, pointing to a likely read error. Because the CDR3's place on the DNA is in doubt, the DNA is left out and the CDR3 is given as listed by TCRdb. V usage is TRBV6-2 or TRBV6-3 and J usage is TRBJ1-5. The CDR3 is made up of 15 amino acids, end residues included. From germline, CDR1 is MNHEY and CDR2 SVGEGT. CDR3 sequence reads: CASSLDSYSNQPQLI.

Worth noting for this clonotype: The junction differs from germline at one of its ends, possibly a read error. The gene calls are TRBV29-1 and TRBJ2-2; a weak D match, TRBD1 (6 bases). CDR1 and CDR2 from the germline V gene are SQVTM and ANQGSEA. The CDR3 runs 14 residues. CDR3 protein: CSVGEQGGAGELSF. CDR3 nucleotide sequence: TGCAGCGTTGGAGAACAGGGTGGAGCCGGGGAGTTGTCTTTT.

A word on this clonotype: The junction departs from germline at one end; a sequencing error may be responsible. V and J are TRBV5-1 and TRBJ2-2; D not certain. Germline loops: CDR1 SGHRS, CDR2 YFSETQ. The CDR3 is made up of 14 amino acids. Written as DNA, the CDR3 is TGCGTCAGCAGCTTATCAGCGAACACCGCGGAGCTGTTTTTT. Translating gives CVSSLSANTAELFF.

CDR3 amino acids: CASARESGGELFF. CDR3 nucleotides: TGCGCAAGCGCTCGCGAGTCTGGGGGGGAGCTGTTTTTT. The chain couples TRBV5-1 to TRBJ2-2, with no clear D. Germline V gene sequence: CDR1 SGHRS, CDR2 YFSETQ. The CDR3 contains 13 residues.

Regarding this clonotype: This is likely a read error, given that the CDR3 carries no conserved phenylalanine or tryptophan at its end. This chain connects TRBV24-1 to TRBJ2-2; 8 nucleotides align to TRBD1. V lost 7 bases to trimming and J lost 1 base; unmatched junction nucleotides: 7. CDR3 length: 16 amino acids. Germline-derived CDR1 and CDR2 are KGHDR and SFDVKD. The CDR3 reads CATRTGEDQNTGELFY. The CDR3 DNA reads TGTGCCACCAGGACAGGGGAAGACCAGAACACCGGGGAGCTGTTTTAT.

This clonotype was detected ten times or more. V usage is TRBV12-3 or TRBV12-4 and J usage is TRBJ1-5, with TRBD1 identical over 8 bases. This CDR3 is built from 15 residues. The V and J ends lost 6 bases and 3 bases, in that order; junction bases with no gene match: 7. CDR3 bases: TGTGCCAGCAGCCCAGGACAGGGTTACAATCAGCCCCAGCATTTT. Amino acids: CASSPGQGYNQPQHF.

In regard to this clonotype: A single base separates this from a much larger clone, so it may be a read error. The genes are TRBV2 and TRBJ2-7; tentatively, D is TRBD2 (5 bases). Looked up from germline, CDR1 is SNHLY and CDR2 is FYNNEI. Trimming removed 8 bases at V and 3 bases at J, with 14 bases between. There are 13 residues in the CDR3. The CDR3, as DNA: TGTGCCAGCGATCCGCGAGGGCTCTACGAGCAGTACTTC. This gives the protein CASDPRGLYEQYF.

About this clonotype: Since a much larger clone is just one base distant, this may be a read error. V and J are TRBV7-9 and TRBJ1-1; possible D gene TRBD1, 5 bases. The CDR3 has 12 residues. The germline V gene encodes CDR1 SEHNR and CDR2 FQNEAQ (reference sequence). The CDR3: CTSTQGNTEAFF. The CDR3 DNA sequence: TGTACCAGCACCCAGGGGAACACTGAAGCTTTCTTT.

This clonotype appeared a single time. Germline and junction disagree at one end, which may indicate a read error. The chain joins TRBV5-5 to TRBJ2-3; TRBD2 aligns across 7 bases. This CDR3 is built from 20 residues. Per the germline V gene, CDR1 is SGHKS and CDR2 is YYEKEE (reference sequence). The CDR3 region has the DNA TGTGCCAGTAGCTTGGCTCCACCCGGGACTAACGGGAGTGGTACAGATACGCAGTATTTT. Translation: CASSLAPPGTNGSGTDTQYF. The complete variable domain, with remaining parts taken from reference TRBV5-5 and TRBJ2-3, reads DAGVTQSPTHLIKTRGQQVTLRCSPISGHKSVSWYQQVLGQGPQFIFQYYEKEERGRGNFPDRFSARQFPNYSSELNVNALLLGDSALYLCASSLAPPGTNGSGTDTQYFGPGTRLTVL.

This clonotype was counted only a few times. Relative to the germline gene, one junction end is altered; a read error may explain this. V is TRBV5-1 and J is TRBJ2-6; 8 bases align to TRBD2. The germline gives CDR1 SGHRS, CDR2 YFSETQ. This CDR3 spans 19 amino acids. In DNA, the CDR3 is TGCGCCAGCAGCCCGGGACTAGTGGGATTTACGACTGGGGCCGACGTCCTGACTTTC. It specifies CASSPGLVGFTTGADVLTF.

This clonotype was counted many times. This chain links TRBV5-1 with TRBJ2-1; D is possibly TRBD1 (6 bases). This CDR3 region has 14 residues. V lost 0 bases and J 4 bases, leaving 8 bases between the germline ends. Germline CDR1 is SGHRS and CDR2 is YFSETQ. CDR3 bases: TGCGCCAGCAGCTTGGCACAGGGTTACAATGAGCAGTTCTTC. Translation: CASSLAQGYNEQFF.

This clonotype was counted at least ten times. The chain carries TRBV30 and TRBJ1-2; D is undetermined. The germline gives CDR1 GTSNPN, CDR2 SVGIG (reference sequence). CDR3 length: 13 amino acids. V dropped 5 bases and J dropped 5 bases, with 15 bases sitting between them. The CDR3, as DNA: TGTGCCTGGTTTAGGTATACAGAATATGGCTACACCTTC. This encodes CAWFRYTEYGYTF.

In the case of this clonotype: The junction departs from the called germline gene at one end, perhaps through a read error. The chain has TRBV5-6 and TRBJ2-1; 7 nucleotides match TRBD1. There are 19 residues in the CDR3. Looked up from germline, CDR1 is SGHDT and CDR2 is YYEEEE. The CDR3 DNA sequence: TGTGGCAGCAGCAGGCCAGCTCGGGACAGTATAAGCTCCTACAATGAGCAGTTCTTC. It encodes CGSSRPARDSISSYNEQFF.

As concerns this clonotype: At one of its ends the junction is not consistent with the germline gene, which may arise from a read error. V is TRBV4-1 and J is TRBJ2-5; D assignment may be TRBD1 or TRBD2 (5 bases each). CDR3 length equals 16 residues. Germline CDR1 and CDR2: MGHRA and YSYEKL. This chain's CDR3 is CASSQGGAGIQGTQYF. CDR3 nucleotide sequence: TGCGCCAGCAGCCAAGGAGGGGCCGGAATCCAAGGGACCCAATACTTC.

This clonotype showed up just once. The chain combines TRBV5-1 with TRBJ2-3; 8 positions agree with TRBD2. The CDR3 sequence is 16 residues long. The germline CDR1 and CDR2 sequences are SGHRS and YFSETQ. The CDR3 sequence: CVTSLGAGDWRDTQYF. The CDR3 nucleotides are TGCGTCACCAGCTTGGGAGCGGGGGATTGGAGAGATACGCAGTATTTT. The full variable domain, its missing parts supplied by reference TRBV5-1 and TRBJ2-3, is KAGVTQTPRYLIKTRGQQVTLSCSPISGHRSVSWYQQTPGQGLQFLFEYFSETQRNKGNFPGRFSGRQFSNSRSEMNVSTLELGDSALYLCVTSLGAGDWRDTQYFGPGTRLTVL.

On this clonotype itself: Lacking the conserved final phenylalanine or tryptophan, this CDR3 likely reflects a read error. The chain links TRBV10-3 to TRBJ1-2; 7 bases match TRBD1. Germline V lookup: CDR1 ENHRY, CDR2 SYGVKD. The trim removed 4 bases at V and 5 bases at J, leaving 10 bases unmatched. The CDR3 is 15 amino acids. The CDR3: CAISATGSDAYGYTI. CDR3 sequence (DNA): TGTGCCATCAGTGCGACAGGGTCGGACGCATATGGCTACACCATC.

On this clonotype itself: One end of the junction varies from germline; a read error may be responsible. The CDR3 reads CASSQTGYKEHFF. The DNA of the CDR3 is TGCGCCAGCAGCCAAACAGGTTACAAAGAGCATTTCTTC. J is TRBJ2-1 and V is TRBV4-3; D perhaps matches TRBD1 (5 bases). Germline V gives CDR1 LGHNA, CDR2 YSLEER. There are 13 residues in the CDR3.

In this sample, this clonotype turned up many times. V usage is TRBV28 and J usage is TRBJ2-7, with 14 nucleotides matching TRBD2. J gave up 0 bases and V 6 bases, and 16 bases lay outside the gene matches. Germline assignment: CDR1 MDHEN and CDR2 SYDVKM. The CDR3 has 20 residues. CDR3 protein: CASSQRVPGLAGGHSYEQYF. The CDR3 bases are TGTGCCAGCAGCCAGCGAGTACCAGGACTAGCGGGAGGACACTCCTACGAGCAGTACTTC.

Turning to this clonotype: The CDR3 ends on some other residue instead of the conserved phenylalanine or tryptophan, so this is likely a read error. V gene TRBV11-2 combines with J gene TRBJ2-2; D is possibly TRBD1 or TRBD2 (5 bases each). In germline, CDR1 is SGHAT, CDR2 FQNNGV. The CDR3 extends over 15 amino acids. Trimming stripped 3 bases from V and 0 bases from J, with 8 bases between. DNA for the CDR3: TGTGCCAGCAGCTTTGTGGGACCGAACACCGGGGAGCTGTTTTCT. Protein product: CASSFVGPNTGELFS.

As for this clonotype: One junction end does not reproduce the germline sequence, and a read error may be involved. This chain joins TRBV4-1 and TRBJ2-7, with 9 bases matching TRBD2. Germline lookup yields CDR1 MGHRA and CDR2 YSYEKL. The CDR3 totals 17 residues. The DNA for the CDR3 is TGCGTCAGCAGTCCCTCCTATGGCGCGGGAGGGCTCGGCGAGCAGTACTTC. Translation: CVSSPSYGAGGLGEQYF.

V gene TRBV29-1 combines with J gene TRBJ2-7; D possibly corresponds to TRBD2 (5 bases). Germline loops: CDR1 SQVTM, CDR2 ANQGSEA. The CDR3 contains 14 residues. DNA of the CDR3: TGCAGTGTTTTACAGAGGGCTCTATCCTACGAGCAGTACTTC. It is translated as CSVLQRALSYEQYF.

Only a few counts were recorded for this clonotype. Possible read error: a much larger clone is one base away. V gene TRBV28 combines with J gene TRBJ1-5, with unresolved D. Germline V gene data show CDR1 as MDHEN and CDR2 as SYDVKM. The CDR3 is 16 amino acids. The V gene lost 0 bases and the J gene lost 9 bases, with 18 bases spanning the gap. The CDR3 DNA sequence: TGTGCCAGCAGTTTATGTCCCGGCAGGTCGCTGTCGCCCCAGCATTTT. Protein product: CASSLCPGRSLSPQHF.

In the case of this clonotype: The DNA is omitted, as the CDR3 cannot be located on it reliably, and the CDR3 follows TCRdb's listing. V usage is TRBV5-4 and J usage is TRBJ1-2; TRBD1, the table's D call, was not compared with the DNA. Germline CDR1 SGHNT, CDR2 YYREEE (reference sequence). Including both end residues, the CDR3 is 13 amino acids long. This chain's CDR3 is CASSFRGNYGCTF.

This clonotype was seen many times. The rearrangement uses TRBV28 and TRBJ1-1; 7 bases line up with TRBD1. This CDR3 has 13 residues. The trim removed 6 bases at V and 7 bases at J, leaving 8 bases unmatched. From germline, CDR1 is MDHEN and CDR2 SYDVKM. The DNA of the CDR3 is TGTGCCAGCAGCCGAACCGGGACAGATGAAGCTTTCTTT. This translates into CASSRTGTDEAFF.

Comments on this clonotype: A junction boundary mismatches the germline segment, possibly from a read error. The chain recombines TRBV6-5 with TRBJ2-5; D uncertain. Germline V CDR1 and CDR2: MNHEY, SVGAGI. The CDR3 runs to 15 residues. The CDR3 nucleotides are TGTACCAGCAGTTACGCGAGCTATGGTAAAAAGACCCAGTACTTC. Translated: CTSSYASYGKKTQYF.